The 27 T cell receptor beta chains reported below all come from one sample, sequenced in a study of human T cells and chemical hapten exposure. TCRdb itself ran the RACE reads through MiXCR, one entry per CDR3 protein. This table has roughly 71,000 distinct CDR3 sequences, roughly 6.1% appearing once. The time point here: healthy volunteer bleed at 6 weeks. The authors extracted total RNA from unfractionated whole blood. Sequencing used whole blood. Every receptor here comes from a female donor in good health. Some clones in this sample may be carry-over from other donors' samples.

This clonotype was found many times. This sequence joins TRBV19 and TRBJ2-7; D uncertain. V dropped 0 bases and J dropped 0 bases, with 12 bases sitting between them. This CDR3 comprises 16 residues. CDR1 is LNHDA, CDR2 SQIVND, per germline (reference sequence). The CDR3 bases are TGTGCCAGTAGTATAGATGCGGTCGAGAGCTCCTACGAGCAGTACTTC. Its translation: CASSIDAVESSYEQYF.

Notes on this clonotype: Given a much more abundant clone one base away, this may be a read error. The V and J genes are TRBV4-1 and TRBJ1-5; TRBD1 might be the D (5 bases). The CDR3 is made up of 14 amino acids. Per germline, CDR1 MGHRA and CDR2 YSYEKL. The CDR3 bases are TGCGCCAGCAGCCAAGTTGAGGGGAGCCAGCCCCAGCTTTTT. This encodes CASSQVEGSQPQLF.

The rearrangement uses TRBV15 and TRBJ2-3; 8 nucleotides align to TRBD2. The CDR3 totals 18 residues. Germline trimming cut 5 bases from V and 0 bases from J; bases unmatched to any gene: 13. Germline V gene lookup returns CDR1 LNHNV and CDR2 YYDKDF (reference sequence). The CDR3 DNA sequence: TGTGCCACCAGCCCGGAGGGGGTGACTAGCGCCAGCACAGATACGCAGTATTTT. Protein sequence: CATSPEGVTSASTDTQYF.

This clonotype appeared many times. V is TRBV27 and J is TRBJ1-5; 8 bases are a match to TRBD1. J gave up 0 bases and V 3 bases, and 1 base lay outside the gene matches. CDR3 length equals 15 residues. Germline V CDR1 and CDR2: MNHEY, SMNVEV (reference sequence). CDR3 DNA sequence: TGTGCCAGCAGTTTGGGGACAGGTAGCAATCAGCCCCAGCATTTT. Its translation: CASSLGTGSNQPQHF.

Many counts were recorded for this clonotype. The chain combines TRBV20-1 with TRBJ1-1, with TRBD1 matching 7 bases. Germline V gene lookup returns CDR1 DFQATT and CDR2 SNEGSKA (reference sequence). The J segment lost 5 bases and the V segment lost 6 bases, leaving 12 bases of the junction unmatched. This CDR3 is 14 amino acids long. CDR3 coding DNA: TGCAGTGCGGGCATAACTAGGGGGCGGACTGAAGCTTTCTTT. Amino acid sequence: CSAGITRGRTEAFF.

This clonotype was detected a few times. V and J are TRBV7-3 and TRBJ1-6, with D possibly being TRBD1 (5 bases). Germline CDR1 is SGHTA and CDR2 is FQGTGA. V lost 5 bases, J lost 9 bases, and 17 bases lay in between. CDR3 length equals 15 residues. This CDR3 reads CASSRGAVGGSPLHF. The DNA for the CDR3 is TGTGCCAGCAGCCGAGGGGCAGTGGGAGGTTCACCCCTCCACTTT.

Ten or more counts support this clonotype. This chain links TRBV20-1 with TRBJ2-7; D is possibly TRBD1 (6 bases). The germline gives CDR1 DFQATT, CDR2 SNEGSKA (reference sequence). The CDR3 is made up of 13 amino acids. The germline V and J ends were trimmed by 6 bases and 3 bases, with 15 bases remaining between them. Here the CDR3 DNA reads TGCAGTGCAAACCTGGACAGCTACTACGAGCAGTACTTC. Translation gives CSANLDSYYEQYF.

This clonotype occurred many times. This chain links TRBV6-2 or TRBV6-3 with TRBJ1-5; D gene ambiguous. The CDR3 contains 16 residues. V was pared by 2 bases and J by 0 bases, with 11 bases between. Germline assignment: CDR1 MNHEY and CDR2 SVGEGT. CDR3 bases: TGTGCCAGCAGTTACCCCAGGCTGAATAGCAATCAGCCCCAGCATTTT. Translation gives CASSYPRLNSNQPQHF.

Remarks on this clonotype: A much larger clonotype is one base distant, so this may be a read error. V gene TRBV5-4 combines with J gene TRBJ2-3; 7 nucleotides line up with TRBD1. This CDR3 comprises 14 residues. Germline CDR1 and CDR2: SGHNT and YYREEE (reference sequence). The CDR3 DNA follows: TGTGTCAGCAGCAGGGGACAGACAACAGATACGCAGTATTTT. This codes for CVSSRGQTTDTQYF.

This clonotype was recorded at least ten times. The chain couples TRBV6-2 or TRBV6-3 to TRBJ2-7; 10 bases are a match to TRBD1. Germline V gives CDR1 MNHEY, CDR2 SVGEGT. This CDR3 has 16 residues. V lost 5 bases and J lost 5; bases outside the gene matches: 12. CDR3 sequence (DNA): TGTGCCAGCAGTCGCCCCGGGACAGGGGATTTGGACGAGCAGTACTTC. It codes for CASSRPGTGDLDEQYF.

This clonotype was counted a few times. The chain combines TRBV5-1 with TRBJ2-5; tentatively, D is TRBD2 (5 bases). Deletions cut 5 bases from V and 2 bases from J, with 13 bases between. The CDR3 has 14 residues. Germline V CDR1 and CDR2: SGHRS, YFSETQ. The DNA for the CDR3 is TGCGCCAGCAGAATGAGCGGTGGGCAAGAGACCCAGTACTTC. Encoded protein: CASRMSGGQETQYF.

This clonotype was seen a few times. The V and J genes are TRBV4-2 and TRBJ2-3; 10 bases are shared with TRBD2. Trimming at V came to 8 bases and at J to 1 base, leaving 6 bases not matched to a gene. The CDR3 totals 15 residues. Per germline, CDR1 LGHNA and CDR2 YNFKEQ. CDR3 sequence (DNA): TGTGCCAGCCAAACCGGGACTAGCGGCACAGATACGCAGTATTTT. Translating it yields CASQTGTSGTDTQYF.

This clonotype was counted a few times. This chain connects TRBV10-3 to TRBJ1-1; D is unclear. The CDR3 runs to 13 residues. Trimming took 11 bases from V and 11 from J, leaving 24 bases between them. Germline-derived CDR1 and CDR2 are ENHRY and SYGVKD. The CDR3 region is CAVGDLSGVEAFF. In DNA form, the CDR3 reads TGTGCCGTGGGAGATCTGTCTGGGGTTGAGGCTTTCTTT.

Points on this clonotype: A much more abundant neighbour one base away suggests this may be a read error. The chain recombines TRBV28 with TRBJ1-5, with 9 nucleotides matching TRBD1. CDR1 and CDR2 (germline): MDHEN, SYDVKM. The CDR3 consists of 15 residues. CDR3 in amino acids: CASSLPGQGGQPQNF. The CDR3 DNA sequence: TGTGCCAGCAGTTTGCCGGGACAGGGTGGTCAGCCCCAGAATTTT.

This clonotype showed up many times. The V call is TRBV20-1, the J call TRBJ2-3; D possibly uses TRBD1 or TRBD2 (5 bases each). With 0 bases removed from V and 0 bases from J, the gap between germline ends came to 13 bases. CDR3 size: 16 residues. Germline assignment: CDR1 DFQATT and CDR2 SNEGSKA (reference sequence). The CDR3 nucleotides read TGCAGTGCTAGAGACCCCAGGGAGCTAAGCACAGATACGCAGTATTTT. Amino acid sequence: CSARDPRELSTDTQYF.

In DNA form, the CDR3 reads TGCGCCAGCAGCCCTAGAGGAGGGGGCGTAAATGAAAAACTGTTTTTT. Protein product: CASSPRGGGVNEKLFF. The chain combines TRBV4-3 with TRBJ1-4, with TRBD1 matching over 7 bases. The germline CDR1 and CDR2 sequences are LGHNA and YSLEER. Unmatched junction bases numbered 10, after V lost 4 bases and J lost 5 bases. CDR3 length equals 16 residues.

This clonotype has ten or more counts. V gene TRBV19 combines with J gene TRBJ2-4; D not certain. The V and J ends lost 2 bases and 0 bases respectively, with 11 bases between them. The length of the CDR3 is 16 residues. Germline V gives CDR1 LNHDA, CDR2 SQIVND (reference sequence). In DNA, the CDR3 is TGTGCCAGTAGTATAATATTTTCGGTAGCCAAAAACATTCAGTACTTC. The encoded protein is CASSIIFSVAKNIQYF.

In this sample, this clonotype turned up many times. The chain carries TRBV7-2 and TRBJ2-3; D gene unclear. The CDR3 has 15 residues. The germline CDR1 and CDR2 sequences are SGHTA and FQGNSA. V lost 1 base, J lost 3 bases, and 11 bases lay in between. DNA for the CDR3: TGTGCCAGCAGCTTAGAAGTCGGCAGGACAGATACGCAGTATTTT. Translation gives CASSLEVGRTDTQYF.

This rearrangement joins TRBV20-1 to TRBJ2-3; TRBD2 agrees at 10 bases. The ends lost 6 bases at V and 5 bases at J; junction bases unmatched: 11. The CDR3 is 15 amino acids. Germline CDR1 and CDR2: DFQATT and SNEGSKA (reference sequence). The CDR3, as DNA: TGCAGTGCACTCATAGGACTAGCGGATGAAGATACGCAGTATTTT. Its translation: CSALIGLADEDTQYF.

This clonotype was picked up a small number of times. This chain's CDR3 is CSALTGRGTEAFF. In nucleotides, the CDR3 is TGCAGTGCTTTAACAGGGAGAGGCACTGAAGCTTTCTTT. This rearrangement joins TRBV20-1 to TRBJ1-1, with D possibly matching TRBD1 (6 bases). The V gene lost 5 bases and the J gene lost 4 bases, with 14 bases spanning the gap. The V gene's germline CDR1 is DFQATT and CDR2 SNEGSKA (reference sequence). The CDR3 covers 13 residues.

This clonotype was recorded many times. The rearrangement uses TRBV29-1 and TRBJ2-7; perhaps D is TRBD1 or TRBD2 (6 bases each). Germline V gene data show CDR1 as SQVTM and CDR2 as ANQGSEA. V was clipped by 0 bases and J by 4 bases, with 10 bases between them. The CDR3 extends over 13 amino acids. The CDR3 sequence: CSVEEGGLYEQYF. CDR3 DNA: TGCAGCGTTGAAGAAGGGGGGTTGTACGAGCAGTACTTC.

This clonotype has a handful of counts. This sequence joins TRBV5-1 and TRBJ2-5; D may be TRBD2 (5 bases). The CDR3 is 15 residues long. The germline gives CDR1 SGHRS, CDR2 YFSETQ. Between the trimmed V and J ends, which lost 1 base and 2 bases, there was a span of 12 bases. Written as DNA, the CDR3 is TGCGCCAGCAGCTTGCTGGCGGGCGAGCAAGAGACCCAGTACTTC. It codes for CASSLLAGEQETQYF.

In DNA, the CDR3 is TGTGCCAGCTCACCCAGGACAGGGGAGGGATCACCCCTCCACTTT. It translates to CASSPRTGEGSPLHF. The gene calls are TRBV18 and TRBJ1-6, with 9 nucleotides matching TRBD1. The V and J ends lost 3 bases and 10 bases, in that order; junction bases with no gene match: 7. The CDR3 is 15 residues long. Per the germline V gene, CDR1 is KGHSH and CDR2 is LQKENI.

This clonotype was detected many times. This rearrangement joins TRBV29-1 to TRBJ2-7; 11 bases are shared with TRBD1. The trim removed 7 bases at V and 6 bases at J, leaving 5 bases unmatched. This CDR3 is built from 12 residues. The germline CDR1 and CDR2 sequences are SQVTM and ANQGSEA. The CDR3 sequence: CSALGQGGEQYF. CDR3 DNA: TGCAGCGCCCTGGGACAGGGGGGCGAGCAGTACTTC.

The chain has TRBV7-9 and TRBJ2-6; D tentatively reads TRBD1 or TRBD2 (5 bases each). Trimming took off 3 bases at V and 3 bases at J, with 9 bases between the two ends. The CDR3 length is 15 residues. Germline V lookup: CDR1 SEHNR, CDR2 FQNEAQ (reference sequence). CDR3 sequence reads: CASSFGAGGANVLTF. The CDR3, as DNA: TGTGCCAGCAGCTTCGGGGCCGGTGGGGCCAACGTCCTGACTTTC. Drawing the rest from reference TRBV7-9 and TRBJ2-6, the complete variable domain is DTGVSQNPRHKITKRGQNVTFRCDPISEHNRLYWYRQTLGQGPEFLTYFQNEAQLEKSRLLSDRFSAERPKGSFSTLEIQRTEQGDSAMYLCASSFGAGGANVLTFGAGSRLTVL.

A few counts support this clonotype. The chain is built from TRBV9 and TRBJ2-7, with D hard to call. Germline V gene sequence: CDR1 SGDLS, CDR2 YYNGEE. This CDR3 region has 14 residues. V shed 0 bases and J shed 5 bases, with 12 bases lying between them. CDR3 sequence reads: CASSVDADVHEQYF. The CDR3 DNA follows: TGTGCCAGCAGCGTAGACGCAGACGTCCACGAGCAGTACTTC.

This clonotype was seen many times. The V call is TRBV29-1, the J call TRBJ2-7, with a tentative D call TRBD2 (6 bases). This CDR3 comprises 15 residues. V gave up 6 bases and J gave up 5 bases, with 23 bases separating them. Germline CDR1 and CDR2: SQVTM and ANQGSEA. Here the CDR3 reads CSVKSGTLVKDEQYF. As DNA, the CDR3 is TGCAGCGTCAAGTCCGGGACTCTTGTAAAGGACGAGCAGTACTTC.